Sequencing of this T cell receptor beta chain was carried out in a study of T-cell memory formation after mild COVID-19. General observations from the study: Memory sampled before infection contained some responding clones, suggesting cross-reactive memory joined. Clones contracting over day 15 to 85 were CD4/CD8 balanced, with later expanders leaning CD4+.

As for this clonotype: Its antigen is currently unknown.

Germline V gene data show CDR1 as SGHVS and CDR2 as FNYEAQ. This CDR3 region has 15 residues. V lost 6 bases, J lost 0 bases, and 3 bases stayed unmatched. TCRdb used MiXCR to reprocess the 5' RACE reads, holding one entry per CDR3 protein. The sample records approximately 400,000 distinct CDR3 sequences, about a sixth being singletons. Sequenced sample: PBMCs or a T cell subset sorted from them (not recorded which). The clonotype originates from a man aged 18 to 35 who had mild COVID-19 (a few samples of this study predate the infection). Cell type and time point are not known. This chain connects TRBV7-6 to TRBJ1-3, with 9 bases that match TRBD1. CDR3: CASRGTGSSGNTIYF. Here the CDR3 DNA reads TGTGCCAGCAGGGGGACAGGGAGCTCTGGAAACACCATATATTTT.